The 15 T cell receptor beta chains below all came from one sample that was sequenced in a study of T cells after yellow fever vaccination. A single record per CDR3 protein comes from TCRdb applying MiXCR to the 5' RACE reads. Of over 110,000 distinct CDR3 sequences in the sample, about 8% were seen once. The sample was CD4+ T cells sorted from PBMCs, taken 5 days after the yellow fever booster vaccination. These receptors all stem from a young man who received the YFV17D yellow fever vaccine.

The chain couples TRBV3-1 to TRBJ1-1; D unclear. V was trimmed by 3 bases and J by 5 bases, leaving 10 bases between them. The CDR3 is made up of 13 amino acids. Germline V gene lookup returns CDR1 LGHDT and CDR2 YNNKEL (reference sequence). In nucleotides, the CDR3 is TGTGCCAGCAGCCATCGAGGAGAGACTGAAGCTTTCTTT. It translates to CASSHRGETEAFF. The entire variable domain, with the rest obtained from reference TRBV3-1 and TRBJ1-1, is as follows: DTAVSQTPKYLVTQMGNDKSIKCEQNLGHDTMYWYKQDSKKFLKIMFSYNNKELIINETVPNRFSPKSPDKAHLNLHINSLELGDSAVYFCASSHRGETEAFFGQGTRLTVV.

A note on this clonotype: This may come from a read error, since a much larger clone is one base off. CDR3: CASTLAIAETQYF. CDR3 nucleotides: TGTGCCAGCACCTTGGCCATTGCGGAGACCCAGTACTTC. This sequence joins TRBV3-1 and TRBJ2-5; D is undetermined. Germline V gene data show CDR1 as LGHDT and CDR2 as YNNKEL (reference sequence). Trimming left V 7 bases short and J 5 bases short, with 14 bases between. The CDR3 loop spans 13 amino acids.

In its sample, this clonotype was seen many times. The chain is built from TRBV29-1 and TRBJ2-5; possibly TRBD2 for D (6 bases). Trimming left V 8 bases short and J 5 bases short, with 18 bases between. Germline values: CDR1 SQVTM, CDR2 ANQGSEA. The CDR3 covers 13 residues. CDR3 nucleotides: TGCAGCATGCTTCGGCGGGACCGGGAGACCCAGTACTTC. Its translation is CSMLRRDRETQYF.

This clonotype appeared many times. This chain uses TRBV2 with TRBJ1-5, with D maybe TRBD1 (5 bases). From germline, CDR1 is SNHLY and CDR2 FYNNEI. The V end was cut by 4 bases, the J end by 4 bases, with 14 bases between. CDR3 size: 15 residues. CDR3 region: CASSGDEGKNQPQHF. The CDR3 nucleotides read TGTGCCAGCAGTGGGGACGAAGGGAAGAATCAGCCCCAGCATTTT.

This clonotype occurred many times. The chain uses TRBV7-9 and TRBJ2-5; D is undetermined. Germline CDR1 SEHNR, CDR2 FQNEAQ (reference sequence). V was pared by 1 base and J by 5 bases, with 11 bases between. The CDR3 spans 14 residues. The CDR3 coding sequence is TGTGCCAGCAGCTTAGTCCCGGGCTGGGAGACCCAGTACTTC. Amino acid sequence: CASSLVPGWETQYF. Drawing the rest from reference TRBV7-9 and TRBJ2-5, the complete variable domain is DTGVSQNPRHKITKRGQNVTFRCDPISEHNRLYWYRQTLGQGPEFLTYFQNEAQLEKSRLLSDRFSAERPKGSFSTLEIQRTEQGDSAMYLCASSLVPGWETQYFGPGTRLLVL.

The sample holds many counts of this clonotype. The rearrangement joins TRBV3-1 to TRBJ2-1, with TRBD2 matching over 9 bases. Unmatched junction bases numbered 1, after V lost 0 bases and J lost 4 bases. The CDR3 sequence is 15 residues long. In germline, CDR1 is LGHDT, CDR2 YNNKEL (reference sequence). The CDR3 reads CASSQESGRYNEQFF. CDR3 sequence (DNA): TGTGCCAGCAGCCAAGAAAGCGGGAGGTACAATGAGCAGTTCTTC.

In this sample, this clonotype turned up many times. This sequence joins TRBV20-1 and TRBJ2-2; D gene uncertain. Between the trimmed V and J ends, which lost 0 bases and 5 bases, there was a span of 4 bases. CDR3 length: 12 residues. Germline V gene lookup returns CDR1 DFQATT and CDR2 SNEGSKA (reference sequence). The CDR3 nucleotides read TGCAGTGCTAGAGACCCAACCGGGGAGCTGTTTTTT. Translation: CSARDPTGELFF.

Details on this clonotype: A clone one base away is much larger, so this may be a read error. The J gene is TRBJ2-2, the V gene TRBV5-4, with TRBD2 identical over 14 bases. The CDR3 extends over 17 amino acids. The germline CDR1 and CDR2 sequences are SGHNT and YYREEE (reference sequence). The CDR3 sequence: CASSRLAGGPGTGELSF. CDR3 DNA sequence: TGTGCCAGCAGCCGACTAGCGGGAGGGCCTGGGACCGGGGAGCTGTCTTTT.

This chain uses TRBV5-1 with TRBJ2-7; D is uncertain. CDR1 is SGHRS, CDR2 YFSETQ, per germline. The CDR3 covers 17 residues. Trimming took off 4 bases at V and 6 bases at J, with 26 bases between the two ends. CDR3 nucleotide sequence: TGCGCCAGCAGCCGACTGCCCCAAAATGTCAGAGGCGCCGAGCAGTACTTC. It is translated as CASSRLPQNVRGAEQYF.

This clonotype was seen repeatedly, ten times or more. The chain links TRBV6-5 to TRBJ2-1, with D possibly being TRBD1 (6 bases). Germline values: CDR1 MNHEY, CDR2 SVGAGI. V was pared by 0 bases and J by 12 bases, with 18 bases between. The CDR3 has 15 amino acids. CDR3 sequence (DNA): TGTGCCAGCAGTTACTCGAAAGTGGGAGTAGGGGGGCAGTTCTTC. Translated, it gives CASSYSKVGVGGQFF.

This clonotype was detected only a few times. The V gene is TRBV5-4, the J gene TRBJ2-7; TRBD1 is a possible D gene (5 bases). In germline, CDR1 is SGHNT, CDR2 YYREEE (reference sequence). Trimming left V 0 bases short and J 1 base short, with 11 bases between. The CDR3 runs to 15 residues. The CDR3 spells CASSLGQGLSYEQYF. The CDR3 DNA follows: TGTGCCAGCAGCTTGGGCCAGGGATTATCCTACGAGCAGTACTTC.

At least ten counts were recorded for this clonotype. The chain couples TRBV28 to TRBJ2-5; no definite D call. CDR1 and CDR2 (germline): MDHEN, SYDVKM. The CDR3 totals 15 residues. Trimming shortened V by 7 bases and J by 2 bases, and 17 bases separated the two germline ends. The CDR3 reads CASTSLWKTQETQYF. The CDR3 DNA is TGTGCCAGCACCAGCCTTTGGAAGACACAAGAGACCCAGTACTTC.

This clonotype was observed many times. In DNA form, the CDR3 reads TGTGCCAGCAGCTTGCTTGAGGGAGGCAGGTTCCCATACAATGAGCAGTTCTTC. Translating it yields CASSLLEGGRFPYNEQFF. The chain links TRBV11-1 to TRBJ2-1; possible D gene TRBD2, 6 bases. This CDR3 region has 18 residues. Trimming removed 3 bases from V and 4 bases from J, with 22 bases in between. Germline V gene lookup returns CDR1 SGHAT and CDR2 FQDESV (reference sequence).

This clonotype was observed at least ten times. The V gene is TRBV20-1, the J gene TRBJ2-7; D unresolved. The length of the CDR3 is 12 residues. V lost 3 bases and J lost 3, with 9 bases in between. Germline V gives CDR1 DFQATT, CDR2 SNEGSKA (reference sequence). CDR3 sequence reads: CSASSLVYEQYF. Here the CDR3 DNA reads TGCAGTGCTAGCTCACTCGTCTACGAGCAGTACTTC.

Only a few counts were recorded for this clonotype. The chain carries TRBV2 and TRBJ2-7; no clear D gene. Germline-derived CDR1 and CDR2 are SNHLY and FYNNEI. V was trimmed by 0 bases and J by 2 bases, leaving 11 bases between them. The CDR3 runs 15 residues. CDR3 amino acids: CASSEAPWWAYEQYF. DNA for the CDR3: TGTGCCAGCAGTGAAGCACCGTGGTGGGCCTACGAGCAGTACTTC. The full variable domain, in which reference TRBV2 and TRBJ2-7 provide the parts outside the CDR3, is EPEVTQTPSHQVTQMGQEVILRCVPISNHLYFYWYRQILGQKVEFLVSFYNNEISEKSEIFDDQFSVERPDGSNFTLKIRSTKLEDSAMYFCASSEAPWWAYEQYFGPGTRLTVT.